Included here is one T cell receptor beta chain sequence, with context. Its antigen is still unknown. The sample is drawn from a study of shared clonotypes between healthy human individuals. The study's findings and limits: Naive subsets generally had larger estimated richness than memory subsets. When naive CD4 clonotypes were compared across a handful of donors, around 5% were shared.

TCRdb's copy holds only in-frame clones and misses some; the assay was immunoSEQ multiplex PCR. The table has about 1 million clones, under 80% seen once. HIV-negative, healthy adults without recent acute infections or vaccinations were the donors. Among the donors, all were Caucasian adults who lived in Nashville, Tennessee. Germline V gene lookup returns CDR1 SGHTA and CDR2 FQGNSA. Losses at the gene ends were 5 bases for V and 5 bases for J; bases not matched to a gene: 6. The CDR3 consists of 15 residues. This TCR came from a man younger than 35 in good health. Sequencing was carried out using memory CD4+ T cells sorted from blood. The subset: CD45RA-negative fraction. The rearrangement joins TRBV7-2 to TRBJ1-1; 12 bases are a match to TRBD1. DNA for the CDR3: TGTGCCAGCAGCCCGGGACAGGGGGCGATTACTGAAGCTTTCTTT. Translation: CASSPGQGAITEAFF.